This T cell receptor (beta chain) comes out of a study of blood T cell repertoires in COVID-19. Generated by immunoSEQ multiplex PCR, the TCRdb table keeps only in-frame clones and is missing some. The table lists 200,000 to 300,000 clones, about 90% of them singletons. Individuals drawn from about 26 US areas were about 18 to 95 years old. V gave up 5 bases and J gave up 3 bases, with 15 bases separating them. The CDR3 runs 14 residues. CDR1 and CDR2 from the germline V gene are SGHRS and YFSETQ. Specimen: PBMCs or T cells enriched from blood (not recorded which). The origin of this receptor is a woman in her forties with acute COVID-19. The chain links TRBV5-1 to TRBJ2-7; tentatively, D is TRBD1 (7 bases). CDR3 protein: CASRKEGAHYEQYF. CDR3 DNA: TGCGCCAGCAGGAAGGAGGGGGCCCACTACGAGCAGTACTTC. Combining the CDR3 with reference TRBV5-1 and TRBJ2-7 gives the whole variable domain KAGVTQTPRYLIKTRGQQVTLSCSPISGHRSVSWYQQTPGQGLQFLFEYFSETQRNKGNFPGRFSGRQFSNSRSEMNVSTLELGDSALYLCASRKEGAHYEQYFGPGTRLTVT.